This T cell receptor beta chain originates from a study of human T cells and chemical hapten exposure. This clonotype was counted many times. Time point of the sample: pre-sensitization, week 0. Treatment reported: therapeutic diphenylcyclopropenone sensitization with weekly scalp DPC. Prior to application of each patch test, blood was drawn. Total RNA was extracted from unfractionated whole blood. There are 15 residues in the CDR3. Germline V CDR1 and CDR2: SEHNR, FQNEAQ (reference sequence). V was pared by 4 bases and J by 2 bases, with 8 bases of the junction left unmatched. A single record per CDR3 protein comes from TCRdb applying MiXCR to the RACE reads. The data contain 65,000 to 70,000 distinct CDR3 sequences, approximately 11% of them seen just once; the ten biggest clones take up 4.5% to 6.5%.

The sequence derives from a woman between 45 and 60 years old with alopecia areata. Some clones in this sample may be carry-over from other donors' samples. This chain joins TRBV7-9 and TRBJ2-7; TRBD2 aligns across 7 bases. Material: whole blood, obtained in connection with sensitization to the hapten diphenylcyclopropenone (DPC). CDR3 region: CASSSVAGAPYEQYF. CDR3 nucleotides: TGTGCCAGCAGCTCCGTGGCGGGAGCCCCCTACGAGCAGTACTTC.